These T cell receptor beta chains were read from a single sample in a study of OX40 agonist ivuxolimab in advanced cancers. Only in-frame clones appear in the TCRdb table, and some are missing; sequencing was by immunoSEQ multiplex PCR. This sample has 50,000 to 75,000 clones; roughly nine tenths occur once, and the top ten carry over 15%. Source: CD4+ or CD8+ T cells sorted from blood, taken in a trial of the OX40 agonist ivuxolimab. The receptors here all came from an adult with an advanced solid tumor such as melanoma, head and neck, liver or kidney cancer. Each CDR3 is given with its conserved first and last residue. The order of the fields is V gene, D gene, J gene, clone size, CDR3 protein, CDR3 DNA. The D gene is left open where the match is weak. Expanded clones are given a class, and other clones once, few, many or no size at all.

v_gene: TRBV10-1
d_gene: TRBD2
j_gene: TRBJ2-7
abundance: few
CDR3aa: CASSETLAGGTYEQYF
CDR3nt: TGCGCCAGCAGTGAGACCCTAGCGGGGGGAACCTACGAGCAGTACTTC

v_gene: TRBV19
d_gene: NA
j_gene: TRBJ2-5
abundance: NA
CDR3aa: CASSGTIQETQYF
CDR3nt: TGTGCCAGTAGCGGGACAATCCAAGAGACCCAGTACTTC

v_gene: TRBV29-1
d_gene: TRBD2
j_gene: TRBJ2-6
abundance: NA
CDR3aa: CSVVVAGGAGANVLTF
CDR3nt: TGCAGCGTTGTGGTAGCGGGGGGGGCTGGGGCCAACGTCCTGACTTTC

v_gene: TRBV21-1
d_gene: NA
j_gene: TRBJ1-2
abundance: NA
CDR3aa: CASSNQDRSNYGYTF
CDR3nt: TGTGCCAGCAGCAACCAGGACAGGAGTAACTATGGCTACACCTTC

v_gene: TRBV5-1
d_gene: NA
j_gene: TRBJ1-3
abundance: NA
CDR3aa: CASSLVSPPGNTIYF
CDR3nt: TGCGCCAGCAGCTTGGTGTCGCCCCCTGGAAACACCATATATTTT

v_gene: TRBV5-1
d_gene: NA
j_gene: TRBJ1-1
abundance: NA
CDR3aa: CASSLAGNTEAFF
CDR3nt: TGCGCCAGCAGCTTAGCAGGGAACACTGAAGCTTTCTTT

v_gene: TRBV7-9
d_gene: NA
j_gene: TRBJ2-7
abundance: NA
CDR3aa: CASSLGIGVGEQYF
CDR3nt: TGTGCCAGCAGCTTAGGAATAGGGGTCGGCGAGCAGTACTTC

v_gene: TRBV15
d_gene: TRBD1
j_gene: TRBJ1-4
abundance: once
CDR3aa: CATSPDRGEKLFF
CDR3nt: TGTGCCACCAGCCCAGACAGGGGTGAAAAACTGTTTTTT

v_gene: TRBV5-5
d_gene: TRBD1
j_gene: TRBJ2-7
abundance: NA
CDR3aa: CASSSLGQGSYEQYF
CDR3nt: TGTGCCAGCAGCTCCCTGGGACAGGGGTCCTACGAGCAGTACTTC

v_gene: TRBV16
d_gene: TRBD1
j_gene: TRBJ1-5
abundance: NA
CDR3aa: CASSPWTGDQPQHF
CDR3nt: TGTGCCAGCAGCCCCTGGACAGGGGATCAGCCCCAGCATTTT

v_gene: TRBV7-6
d_gene: NA
j_gene: TRBJ2-5
abundance: NA
CDR3aa: CASSPTSGRGETQYF
CDR3nt: TGTGCCAGCAGCCCAACCTCGGGGCGGGGAGAGACCCAGTACTTC

v_gene: TRBV7-9
d_gene: TRBD2
j_gene: TRBJ2-3
abundance: NA
CDR3aa: CASSTTSGGTDTQYF
CDR3nt: TGTGCCAGCAGCACCACTAGCGGGGGCACAGATACGCAGTATTTT

v_gene: TRBV15
d_gene: TRBD2
j_gene: TRBJ2-3
abundance: NA
CDR3aa: CATSILNREEESTDTQYF
CDR3nt: TGTGCCACCAGCATACTCAACCGGGAGGAGGAAAGCACAGATACGCAGTATTTT

v_gene: TRBV7-2
d_gene: TRBD1
j_gene: TRBJ1-2
abundance: NA
CDR3aa: CASSTPDRGLGGYTF
CDR3nt: TGTGCCAGCAGCACCCCGGACAGGGGGCTTGGCGGCTACACCTTC

v_gene: TRBV28
d_gene: NA
j_gene: TRBJ2-1
abundance: NA
CDR3aa: CASSPRRDFISYNEQFF
CDR3nt: TGTGCCAGCAGTCCCAGGAGGGACTTTATCTCCTACAATGAGCAGTTCTTC

v_gene: TRBV7-6
d_gene: TRBD2
j_gene: TRBJ2-1
abundance: NA
CDR3aa: CASSFGLAGGFDEQFF
CDR3nt: TGTGCCAGCAGTTTCGGACTAGCGGGAGGGTTCGATGAGCAGTTCTTC

v_gene: TRBV4-1
d_gene: NA
j_gene: TRBJ2-7
abundance: NA
CDR3aa: CASSQDPGYGDPYEQYF
CDR3nt: TGCGCCAGCAGCCAAGATCCTGGGTACGGGGACCCCTACGAGCAGTACTTC

v_gene: TRBV28
d_gene: TRBD1
j_gene: TRBJ1-6
abundance: few
CDR3aa: CASRLSDREVGPLHF
CDR3nt: TGTGCCAGCCGATTATCGGACAGGGAGGTAGGGCCCCTCCACTTT

v_gene: TRBV9
d_gene: NA
j_gene: TRBJ2-2
abundance: NA
CDR3aa: CASSGISNTGELFF
CDR3nt: TGTGCCAGCAGTGGGATTTCGAACACCGGGGAGCTGTTTTTT

v_gene: TRBV13
d_gene: TRBD2
j_gene: TRBJ2-1
abundance: once
CDR3aa: CASSFVRGGYTNEQFF
CDR3nt: TGTGCCAGCAGCTTCGTACGGGGGGGCTACACGAATGAGCAGTTCTTC

v_gene: TRBV4-1
d_gene: TRBD1
j_gene: TRBJ2-2
abundance: once
CDR3aa: CASSPQGAMIGELFF
CDR3nt: TGCGCCAGCAGCCCCCAGGGGGCCATGATCGGGGAGCTGTTTTTT

v_gene: TRBV28
d_gene: NA
j_gene: TRBJ2-7
abundance: NA
CDR3aa: CASSFSGFGYEQYF
CDR3nt: TGTGCCAGCAGTTTTTCCGGGTTTGGTTACGAGCAGTACTTC

v_gene: TRBV29-1
d_gene: NA
j_gene: TRBJ1-1
abundance: NA
CDR3aa: CSVEGLNTEAFF
CDR3nt: TGCAGCGTTGAGGGTTTAAACACTGAAGCTTTCTTT

v_gene: TRBV19
d_gene: TRBD2
j_gene: TRBJ2-3
abundance: NA
CDR3aa: CASRDTSGGTTDTQYF
CDR3nt: TGTGCCAGTAGGGACACTAGCGGGGGGACCACAGATACGCAGTATTTT

v_gene: TRBV18
d_gene: NA
j_gene: TRBJ2-2
abundance: NA
CDR3aa: CASSRPPGRLNTGELFF
CDR3nt: TGTGCCAGCTCCCGACCACCGGGACGGCTGAACACCGGGGAGCTGTTTTTT

v_gene: TRBV5-1
d_gene: TRBD1
j_gene: TRBJ1-1
abundance: NA
CDR3aa: CASSLRPGQGSTEAFF
CDR3nt: TGCGCCAGCAGCTTGCGACCGGGACAGGGATCGACTGAAGCTTTCTTT

v_gene: TRBV2
d_gene: NA
j_gene: TRBJ2-2
abundance: NA
CDR3aa: CANQAGPGELFF
CDR3nt: TGTGCCAACCAAGCGGGCCCCGGGGAGCTGTTTTTT

v_gene: TRBV2
d_gene: TRBD1
j_gene: TRBJ2-7
abundance: NA
CDR3aa: CASSTPGQERF
CDR3nt: TGTGCCAGCAGTACACCGGGACAGGAGCGCTTC

v_gene: TRBV7-8
d_gene: TRBD1
j_gene: TRBJ2-7
abundance: NA
CDR3aa: CASSFEGAVPQDEQYF
CDR3nt: TGTGCCAGCAGCTTCGAGGGGGCAGTCCCCCAGGACGAGCAGTACTTC

v_gene: TRBV4-1
d_gene: NA
j_gene: TRBJ2-7
abundance: NA
CDR3aa: CASSQEGSGVSGLGEQYF
CDR3nt: TGCGCCAGCAGCCAAGAAGGGTCAGGGGTCTCCGGTCTCGGCGAGCAGTACTTC

v_gene: TRBV6-5
d_gene: TRBD2
j_gene: TRBJ2-7
abundance: NA
CDR3aa: CASSYSAGSDEQYF
CDR3nt: TGTGCCAGCAGTTACTCAGCGGGGTCCGACGAGCAGTACTTC

v_gene: TRBV5-4
d_gene: NA
j_gene: TRBJ1-1
abundance: NA
CDR3aa: CASSLGGAGTEAFF
CDR3nt: TGTGCCAGCAGCTTGGGTGGGGCTGGCACTGAAGCTTTCTTT

v_gene: TRBV7-9
d_gene: NA
j_gene: TRBJ1-5
abundance: NA
CDR3aa: CASSLVLQHYSNQPQHF
CDR3nt: TGTGCCAGCAGCTTAGTACTACAGCACTATAGCAATCAGCCCCAGCATTTT

v_gene: TRBV5-4
d_gene: TRBD1
j_gene: TRBJ2-1
abundance: NA
CDR3aa: CASSLYVTGYNEQFF
CDR3nt: TGTGCCAGCAGCTTGTATGTGACAGGGTACAATGAGCAGTTCTTC

v_gene: TRBV5-5
d_gene: TRBD1
j_gene: TRBJ2-7
abundance: NA
CDR3aa: CASSLGTGPEQYF
CDR3nt: TGTGCCAGCAGCTTGGGGACAGGACCCGAGCAGTACTTC

v_gene: TRBV11-2
d_gene: NA
j_gene: TRBJ1-2
abundance: once
CDR3aa: CASSFGSGQFYGYTF
CDR3nt: TGTGCCAGCAGCTTCGGGTCAGGACAGTTCTATGGCTACACCTTC

v_gene: TRBV15
d_gene: TRBD1
j_gene: TRBJ2-7
abundance: NA
CDR3aa: CATSDRDIHYEQYF
CDR3nt: TGTGCCACCAGCGACAGGGATATACACTACGAGCAGTACTTC

v_gene: TRBV14
d_gene: NA
j_gene: TRBJ2-7
abundance: NA
CDR3aa: CASSLTFYEQYF
CDR3nt: TGTGCCAGCAGCCTAACCTTCTACGAGCAGTACTTC

v_gene: TRBV7-9
d_gene: NA
j_gene: TRBJ2-7
abundance: NA
CDR3aa: CASSQGGAYEQYF
CDR3nt: TGTGCCAGCAGCCAGGGGGGGGCCTACGAGCAGTACTTC

v_gene: TRBV19
d_gene: TRBD2
j_gene: TRBJ2-1
abundance: NA
CDR3aa: CAKEKELAGLFYNEQFF
CDR3nt: TGTGCAAAAGAAAAGGAGCTAGCGGGTTTATTCTACAATGAGCAGTTCTTC

v_gene: TRBV7-8
d_gene: TRBD1
j_gene: TRBJ1-1
abundance: NA
CDR3aa: CASSLAQGAMEAFF
CDR3nt: TGTGCCAGCAGCTTAGCCCAGGGGGCTATGGAAGCTTTCTTT

v_gene: TRBV5-6
d_gene: TRBD1
j_gene: TRBJ1-2
abundance: NA
CDR3aa: CASSKTGEGGGYTF
CDR3nt: TGTGCCAGCAGCAAAACAGGGGAAGGGGGTGGCTACACCTTC